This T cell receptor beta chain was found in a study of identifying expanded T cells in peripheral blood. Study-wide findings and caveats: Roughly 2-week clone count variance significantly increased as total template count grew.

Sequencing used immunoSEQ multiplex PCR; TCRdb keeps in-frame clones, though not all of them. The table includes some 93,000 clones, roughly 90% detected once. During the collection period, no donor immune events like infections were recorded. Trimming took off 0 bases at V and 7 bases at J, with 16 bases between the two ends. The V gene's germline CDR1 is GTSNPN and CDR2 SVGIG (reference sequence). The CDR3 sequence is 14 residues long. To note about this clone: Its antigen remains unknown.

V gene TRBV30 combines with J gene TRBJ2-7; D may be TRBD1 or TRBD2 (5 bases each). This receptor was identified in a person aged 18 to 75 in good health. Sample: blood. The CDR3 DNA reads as TGTGCCTGGAGTGTCACCGGGACCCCCTTGGAGCAGTACTTC. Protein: CAWSVTGTPLEQYF.